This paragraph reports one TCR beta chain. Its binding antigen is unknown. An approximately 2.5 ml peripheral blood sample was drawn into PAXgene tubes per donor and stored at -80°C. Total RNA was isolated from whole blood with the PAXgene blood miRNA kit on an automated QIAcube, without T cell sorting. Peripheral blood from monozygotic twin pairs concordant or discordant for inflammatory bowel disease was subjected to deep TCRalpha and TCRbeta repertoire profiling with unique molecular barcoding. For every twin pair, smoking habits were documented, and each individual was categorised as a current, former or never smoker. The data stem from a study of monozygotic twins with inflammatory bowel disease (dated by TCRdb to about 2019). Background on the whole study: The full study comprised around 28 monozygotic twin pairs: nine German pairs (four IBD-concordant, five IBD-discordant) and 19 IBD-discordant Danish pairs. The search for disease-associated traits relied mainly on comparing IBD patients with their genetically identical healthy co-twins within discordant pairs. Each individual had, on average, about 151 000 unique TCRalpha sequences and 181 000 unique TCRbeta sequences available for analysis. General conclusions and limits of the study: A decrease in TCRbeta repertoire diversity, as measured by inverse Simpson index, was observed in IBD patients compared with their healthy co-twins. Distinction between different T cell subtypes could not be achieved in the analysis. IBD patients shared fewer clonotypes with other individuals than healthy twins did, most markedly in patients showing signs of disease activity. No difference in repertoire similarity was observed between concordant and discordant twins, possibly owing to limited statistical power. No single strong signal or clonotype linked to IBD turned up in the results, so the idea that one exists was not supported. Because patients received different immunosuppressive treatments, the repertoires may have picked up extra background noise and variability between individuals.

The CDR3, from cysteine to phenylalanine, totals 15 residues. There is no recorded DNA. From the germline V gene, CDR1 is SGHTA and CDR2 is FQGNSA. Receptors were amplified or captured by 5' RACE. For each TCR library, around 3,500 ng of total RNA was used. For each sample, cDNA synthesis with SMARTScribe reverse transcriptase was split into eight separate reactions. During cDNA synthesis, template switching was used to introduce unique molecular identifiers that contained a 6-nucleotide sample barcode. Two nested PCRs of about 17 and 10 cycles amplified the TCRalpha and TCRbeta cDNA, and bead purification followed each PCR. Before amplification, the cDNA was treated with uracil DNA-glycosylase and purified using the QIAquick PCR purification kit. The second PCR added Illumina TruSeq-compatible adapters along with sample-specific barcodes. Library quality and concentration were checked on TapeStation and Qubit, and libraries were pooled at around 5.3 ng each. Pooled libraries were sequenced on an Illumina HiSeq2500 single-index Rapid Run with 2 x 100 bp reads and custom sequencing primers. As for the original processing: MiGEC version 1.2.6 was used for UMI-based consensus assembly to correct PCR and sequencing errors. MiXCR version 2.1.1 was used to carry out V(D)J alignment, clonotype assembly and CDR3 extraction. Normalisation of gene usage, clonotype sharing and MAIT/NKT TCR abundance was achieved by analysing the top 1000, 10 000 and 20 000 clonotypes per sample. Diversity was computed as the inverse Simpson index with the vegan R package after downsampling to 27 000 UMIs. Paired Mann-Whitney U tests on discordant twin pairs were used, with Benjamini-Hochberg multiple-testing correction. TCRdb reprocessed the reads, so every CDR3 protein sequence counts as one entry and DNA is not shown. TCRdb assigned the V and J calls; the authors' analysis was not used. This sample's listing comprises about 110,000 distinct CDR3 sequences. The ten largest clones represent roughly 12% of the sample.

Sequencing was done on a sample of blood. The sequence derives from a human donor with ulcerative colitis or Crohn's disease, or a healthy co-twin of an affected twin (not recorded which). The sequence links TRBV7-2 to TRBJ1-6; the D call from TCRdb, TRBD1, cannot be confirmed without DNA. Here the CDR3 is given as CASSLRSGNNSPLHF.